Sequencing of this TCR beta chain was carried out in a study of Tregs in tolerant kidney transplant recipients. In the case of this clone: Its antigen remains unknown.

Profiling relied on immunoSEQ multiplex PCR, and the TCRdb table lists in-frame clones only, not all of them. Counted here are about 100,000 clones, around 87% occurring once; the ten biggest clones make up approximately 0.34%. General study points: Tolerant patients' donor-specific Tregs expanded beyond overall Tregs, suggesting antigen-driven growth.

CDR3 size: 14 residues. V lost 4 bases to trimming and J lost 2 bases; unmatched junction nucleotides: 1. Germline loops: CDR1 MNHNS, CDR2 SASEGT. This clonotype was sampled from a human donor who received a combined kidney and bone marrow transplant. J is TRBJ1-2 and V is TRBV6-1; 10 nucleotides agree with TRBD1. The sample in question was CD4+ T cells from blood, obtained before the transplant. The CDR3 reads CASSGGQGNYGYTF. The CDR3 DNA reads as TGTGCCAGCAGTGGGGGACAGGGGAACTATGGCTACACCTTC.